These T cell receptor beta chains were read from a single sample in a study of blood T cell repertoires in COVID-19. Some clones are missing from TCRdb's copy, which holds only in-frame ones; the method was immunoSEQ multiplex PCR. The sample holds about 270,000 clones; roughly 88% are singletons and the top ten take approximately 6%. Sequences were obtained from peripheral blood. The receptor source for this set is a woman aged 80 or over with COVID-19, enrolled during active disease. Both conserved end residues are part of each CDR3. D genes are given only for firm matches. Where a row states a size, it is once, few, many or the class of an expanded clone; other rows omit it.

size,J,V,D,CDR3,DNA
.,TRBJ2-4,TRBV6-5,.,CASQTGSKNIQYF,TGTGCCAGCCAAACAGGTTCCAAAAACATTCAGTACTTC
.,TRBJ2-5,TRBV2,.,CASSELAAGGTQYF,TGTGCCAGCAGTGAATTAGCGGCCGGGGGGACCCAGTACTTC
.,TRBJ2-1,TRBV30,TRBD2,CAWSVPGGTSYNEQFF,TGTGCCTGGAGTGTCCCGGGGGGAACCTCCTACAATGAGCAGTTCTTC
.,TRBJ2-1,TRBV7-6,TRBD2,CASSLTSGGLGEQFF,TGTGCCAGCAGCCTGACTAGCGGGGGGTTGGGTGAGCAGTTCTTC
.,TRBJ1-5,TRBV19,.,CASRPPGGFSNQPQHF,TGTGCCAGTAGGCCCCCCGGGGGGTTTAGCAATCAGCCCCAGCATTTT
.,TRBJ2-3,TRBV19,.,CASSIAPGMTDTQYF,TGTGCCAGTAGTATAGCCCCCGGGATGACAGATACGCAGTATTTT
.,TRBJ1-3,TRBV5-4,TRBD1,CASSLTGGTFSGNTIYF,TGTGCCAGCAGCTTGACAGGGGGAACCTTCTCTGGAAACACCATATATTTT
.,TRBJ1-6,TRBV28,TRBD1,CASRRDRFSYNSPLHF,TGTGCCAGCAGACGGGACAGGTTCTCCTATAATTCACCCCTCCACTTT
.,TRBJ2-5,TRBV5-1,.,CASSLVTGYQETQYF,TGCGCCAGCAGCTTGGTGACAGGTTACCAAGAGACCCAGTACTTC
.,TRBJ2-5,TRBV20-1,.,CSASSKETQYF,TGCAGTGCTAGTTCTAAAGAGACCCAGTACTTC
few,TRBJ2-3,TRBV19,TRBD2,CASSNERGARTDTQYF,TGTGCCAGTAGTAACGAGCGGGGGGCTCGCACAGATACGCAGTATTTT
.,TRBJ2-1,TRBV5-1,TRBD2,CASSLLAGANNEQFF,TGCGCCAGCAGCTTACTAGCGGGGGCAAACAATGAGCAGTTCTTC
.,TRBJ1-6,TRBV5-4,.,CASSLDPSSYNSPLHF,TGTGCCAGCAGCTTGGACCCGAGCTCCTATAATTCACCCCTCCACTTT
.,TRBJ2-3,TRBV19,.,CASSIPLTGATDTQYF,TGTGCCAGTAGTATCCCCCTCACTGGGGCGACAGATACGCAGTATTTT
.,TRBJ2-3,TRBV3-1/TRBV3-2,TRBD2,CASRTSGGATDTQYF,TGTGCCAGCAGAACTAGCGGGGGGGCAACAGATACGCAGTATTTT
.,TRBJ1-1,TRBV6-5,.,CARPKRGEMNTEAFF,TGTGCCCGACCAAAACGGGGGGAAATGAACACTGAAGCTTTCTTT